A single TCR beta chain is shown here with its context. No antigen is known for it. The sample comes from a study of cytomegalovirus exposure and HLA in healthy donors. Study findings and constraints: In an earlier analysis, in approximately 630 donors, most V segments appeared productive either ~87% or ~30% of the time. Analyses of presence/absence relied on an assumption of roughly uniform sequencing depth across donors. Published work reported that the classifier diagnosed cytomegalovirus status with high specificity and sensitivity.

Deletions cut 2 bases from V and 6 bases from J, with 17 bases between. This CDR3 is 15 amino acids long. The germline gives CDR1 GTSNPN, CDR2 SVGIG (reference sequence). Both 60 Vbeta primers and 13 Jbeta primers went into the PCR. Generated by immunoSEQ multiplex PCR, the TCRdb table keeps only in-frame clones and is missing some. The sample yields roughly 77,000 clones, around 78% seen once. The genes are TRBV30 and TRBJ2-1; D is perhaps TRBD2 (7 bases). The clonotype was recovered from a middle-aged man in good health and CMV-seronegative. Sequenced material: PBMCs. The CDR3 coding sequence is TGTGCCTGGAGTACCGCCGTGGGGGGGCGCAATGAGCAGTTCTTC. Translation gives CAWSTAVGGRNEQFF.